This T cell receptor (beta chain) was obtained from a study of blood T cells in healthy people across ages. Overall study results and limits: Comparison with aged donors showed that long-lived donors had more naive CD4+ cells and higher diversity. A strong correlation was seen between TCR beta diversity and naive T cell percentage.

Every participating donor contributed 9.5 to 10 milliliters of peripheral blood through a draw. With a J-beta primer mix and a sample-barcoded 5' primer, a second PCR ran about 7 to 12 cycles. Tagging of each cDNA molecule was performed by a template-switch adaptor with 12 random nucleotides. MiXCR, applied by TCRdb to the 5' RACE reads, yields one record per CDR3 protein. The sample includes fewer than 1,000,000 distinct CDR3 sequences, 44% of them seen just once. This CDR3 is 14 amino acids long. CDR1 DFQATT and CDR2 SNEGSKA come from the germline V gene (reference sequence). Trimming shortened V by 6 bases and J by 2 bases, and 17 bases separated the two germline ends. This clonotype was observed at least ten times. Its antigen is undetermined.

The rearrangement links TRBV20-1 to TRBJ2-7; the D gene is possibly TRBD1 (6 bases). The receptor was isolated from a man aged 55 to 70 in good health. The sequenced sample consisted of blood. The CDR3 DNA reads as TGCAGTGCCGCTACCCTCCAGGGGCCCTACGAGCAGTACTTC. Residues: CSAATLQGPYEQYF.